The sequence of this T cell receptor (beta chain) was determined in a study of blood T cell repertoires in COVID-19. After removal of 10 bases from V and 1 base from J, the junction contained 6 bases not matched to a gene. In germline, CDR1 is KGHDR, CDR2 SFDVKD. This CDR3 has 14 amino acids. Patients from Seattle were sampled longitudinally, starting during active infection. Original handling: From reference gene primer amplification, estimates of nucleated cell counts were derived. Generated by immunoSEQ multiplex PCR, the TCRdb table keeps only in-frame clones and is missing some. The V and J calls and clone size come from that table; D and trimming were worked out from the DNA. The profile shows approximately 40,000 clones, about 86% of them singletons.

This receptor was identified in a man between 35 and 55 years old with COVID-19, enrolled during active disease. Sequenced sample: peripheral blood. The chain has TRBV24-1 and TRBJ1-5, with TRBD1 matching over 7 bases. The DNA of the CDR3 is TGTGCCACGCATACAGGGGCCAGCAATCAGCCCCAGCATTTT. Translating it yields CATHTGASNQPQHF.